The 23 T cell receptor gamma chains below come from one sample, sequenced in a study of γδ T cells in repeated Plasmodium falciparum infection. Flow sorting of PBMC yielded separate Vgamma9/Vdelta2+ and Vdelta2-negative gammadelta T cell populations for bulk repertoire analysis. TCRdb reapplied CATT to the multiplex PCR reads. The sample has around 14,000 gamma-chain clones; around 1.6% are singletons. Sequencing was performed on gamma-delta T cells from blood. These receptor sequences come from a pool of human donors (malaria-infected and uninfected, not separated).

As to this clone: A read error likely explains why the TCRdb protein, taken from a much larger clone, differs from this DNA's translation at residue 3; the protein shown is translated from the DNA. The V call is TRGV4, the J call TRGJ1 or TRGJ2. Matching the DNA to germline supplied the J gene, which TCRdb does not give. From germline, CDR1 is EGSTGY and CDR2 YDSYTSSV. CDR3 length: 13 amino acids. CDR3 amino acids: CAAWDSVHYKKLF. In DNA form, the CDR3 reads TGTGCCGCCTGGGATTCTGTCCATTATAAGAAACTCTTT.

This clone was seen more than once but under ten times. A read error likely explains this, since a far larger clone differs by one base. This specimen includes other DNA sequences encoding the same CDR3. V usage is TRGV8 and J usage is TRGJ1 or TRGJ2. TCRdb leaves out the J gene; it was filled in here by matching the DNA to germline. Germline V gene sequence: CDR1 VENAVY, CDR2 YDSYNSRV. The CDR3 spans 13 residues. The V gene end was trimmed by 2 bases and the J gene end by 8 bases; junction bases not matched to a gene: 9. The CDR3 DNA sequence: TGTGCCACCTGGGATATCACCAGGAATAAGAAACTCTTT. As protein: CATWDITRNKKLF.

With respect to this clone: The protein that TCRdb holds for this DNA derives from a much larger clone and differs from the translated DNA at residue 7, which likely indicates a read error; the protein shown here is translated from the DNA. CDR3 nucleotide sequence: TGTGCCTTGTGGGAGGTGCTGTCCTACAATTCGAATTATTATAAGAAACTCTTT. It encodes CALWEVLSYNSNYYKKLF. The chain combines TRGV9 with TRGJ1 or TRGJ2. Here the J gene came from matching the DNA to germline, since TCRdb omits it. The CDR3 consists of 18 residues. Germline loops: CDR1 GITISATS, CDR2 ISYDGTV (reference sequence). With 0 bases clipped from V and 0 bases from J, the junction kept 14 bases outside the gene matches.

By share of the sample, this clone is large. Other DNA variants within this sample encode the same CDR3. The chain uses TRGV9 and TRGJ1 or TRGJ2. Germline V lookup: CDR1 GITISATS, CDR2 ISYDGTV (reference sequence). V was clipped by 3 bases and J by 1 base; unmatched bases: 0. The CDR3 extends over 12 amino acids. CDR3 sequence: CALWENYYKKLF. The DNA of the CDR3 is TGTGCCTTGTGGGAGAATTATTATAAGAAACTCTTT.

In its sample, this clone is medium-sized. Other DNA sequences in this sample translate to the same CDR3. V gene TRGV9 combines with J gene TRGJ1 or TRGJ2. This CDR3 region has 10 residues. Germline trimming cut 9 bases from V and 10 bases from J; bases unmatched to any gene: 9. Germline CDR1 GITISATS, CDR2 ISYDGTV (reference sequence). The CDR3 reads CALEVRKKLF. As DNA, the CDR3 is TGTGCCTTGGAGGTTCGGAAGAAACTCTTT.

Details on this clone: TCRdb pairs this DNA with a much larger clone's protein that differs at residue 8, likely a read error; the protein shown was translated from the DNA. The rearrangement joins TRGV4 to TRGJ1 or TRGJ2. The germline V gene encodes CDR1 EGSTGY and CDR2 YDSYTSSV. The V and J ends lost 2 bases and 9 bases, in that order; junction bases with no gene match: 7. CDR3 length: 12 residues. The CDR3 nucleotides read TGTGCCACCTGGGATGCTGATTGTAAGAAACTCTTT. This codes for CATWDADCKKLF.

This clone showed up just a few times. One base separates it from a far larger clone, so it is likely a read error. The rearrangement uses TRGV9 and TRGJ1 or TRGJ2. The CDR3 contains 12 residues. Germline-derived CDR1 and CDR2 are GITISATS and ISYDGTV (reference sequence). J lost 7 bases, V lost 3 bases, and 6 bases had no gene match. CDR3 bases: TGTGCCTTGTGGGAGCCTCACTATAAGAAACTCTTT. Translated: CALWEPHYKKLF.

This clone was seen more than once but under ten times. This likely stems from a read error, as it lies one base from a far larger clone. The sample has other DNA sequences that encode this CDR3 too. The CDR3 spells CAFLELGKKIKVF. DNA of the CDR3: TGTGCCTTCTTAGAGCTGGGCAAAAAAATCAAGGTATTT. The genes are TRGV9 and TRGJP. TCRdb records no J gene; here it was assigned by comparing the DNA to germline. The CDR3 is 13 residues long. The germline V gene has CDR1 GITISATS and CDR2 ISYDGTV (reference sequence).

Concerning this clone: TCRdb lists the protein of a much larger clone for this DNA, which differs at residue 7, so this is likely a read error; the protein given here is translated from the DNA itself. V usage is TRGV9 and J usage is TRGJ1 or TRGJ2. Since TCRdb gives no J gene, matching the DNA to germline was used here to assign it. CDR3 length: 10 amino acids. V trimming: 2 bases; J trimming: 12 bases; junction bases outside the gene matches: 4. CDR1 GITISATS and CDR2 ISYDGTV come from the germline V gene (reference sequence). The CDR3 is CALWEDMKLF. As DNA, the CDR3 is TGTGCCTTGTGGGAGGATATGAAACTCTTT.

There is no J gene call, but TRGV9 is given as the V gene. The CDR3 loop spans 11 amino acids. From germline, CDR1 is GITISATS and CDR2 ISYDGTV (reference sequence). CDR3 in DNA: TGTGCCTTGTGGGAGCCCCGTGGTCAGCTCTTT. Translated, it gives CALWEPRGQLF.

This clone was recorded a few times. The TCRdb protein comes from a much larger clone and disagrees with this DNA's translation at residue 4, likely due to a read error; the protein given here is derived from the DNA. V gene TRGV9 combines with J gene TRGJP2. The J gene comes from matching the DNA to germline here; TCRdb lacks it. Germline V gene sequence: CDR1 GITISATS, CDR2 ISYDGTV (reference sequence). This CDR3 spans 15 amino acids. CDR3 DNA sequence: TGTGCCTTGCGGGAGGCGGGGAGTAGTGATTGGATCAAGACGTTT. It translates to CALREAGSSDWIKTF.

This clone has only a few counts. TCRdb records a much larger clone's protein for this DNA, with a difference at residue 4 that likely arises from a read error; the protein given is the translation of the DNA. This sequence joins TRGV3 and TRGJP2. The CDR3 runs 16 residues. The germline V gene has CDR1 VTNTFY and CDR2 YDVSTARD (reference sequence). The CDR3 DNA reads as TGTGCCACCCGGGACAGGCACCGGAGTAGTGATTGGATCAAGACGTTT. Translated: CATRDRHRSSDWIKTF.

By its share, this clone is medium-sized. At the DNA level, this CDR3 is encoded by other sequences in the same sample as well. The chain couples TRGV5 to TRGJ1 or TRGJ2. V lost 0 bases and J lost 4; bases outside the gene matches: 6. CDR1 and CDR2 from the germline V gene are VINAFY and YDVSNSKD. This CDR3 is 14 amino acids long. The CDR3 DNA follows: TGTGCCACCTGGGACAGGCTTGCGTATTATAAGAAACTCTTT. Encoded protein: CATWDRLAYYKKLF.

This clone has a handful of counts. The translation of this DNA and the TCRdb protein of a much larger clone differ at residue 3, probably owing to a read error; the protein shown here is translated from the DNA. The V call is TRGV4, the J call TRGJ1 or TRGJ2. Here the J gene came from matching the DNA to germline, since TCRdb omits it. In germline, CDR1 is EGSTGY, CDR2 YDSYTSSV. The CDR3 consists of 13 residues. The CDR3: CAPWDERGYKKLF. The CDR3 region has the DNA TGTGCCCCCTGGGATGAACGGGGCTATAAGAAACTCTTT.

This clone showed up just a few times. The mismatch at residue 3 between this DNA's translation and the TCRdb protein of a much larger clone likely reflects a read error; the protein shown is translated from the DNA. This same CDR3 is encoded by further DNA sequences in the sample. This sequence joins TRGV9 and TRGJ1 or TRGJ2. The J gene comes from matching the DNA to germline here; TCRdb lacks it. From germline, CDR1 is GITISATS and CDR2 ISYDGTV (reference sequence). The length of the CDR3 is 11 residues. The CDR3 sequence: CASWEGYKKLF. In DNA form, the CDR3 reads TGTGCCTCGTGGGAAGGCTATAAGAAACTCTTT.

The table lists this clone with a few counts. Given a far larger clone just one base away, this is likely a sequencing read error. Other DNA sequences in the sample encode the same CDR3. J is TRGJ1 or TRGJ2 and V is TRGV2. CDR1 and CDR2 (germline): EGSNGY, YDSYNSKV. This CDR3 comprises 12 residues. The CDR3 sequence: CATWGCYYKKLF. CDR3 sequence (DNA): TGTGCCACCTGGGGCTGTTATTATAAGAAGCTCTTT.

This clone is medium-sized by share. Different DNA sequences within this sample yield the same CDR3. V is TRGV4 and J is TRGJ1 or TRGJ2. V trimming: 3 bases; J trimming: 3 bases; junction bases outside the gene matches: 2. CDR3 length: 12 amino acids. The germline V gene encodes CDR1 EGSTGY and CDR2 YDSYTSSV. Here the CDR3 reads CATWDPYYKKLF. CDR3 bases: TGTGCCACCTGGGATCCTTATTATAAGAAACTCTTT.

This clone was observed many times. TCRdb attributes to this sequence the protein of a much larger clone, which differs from the DNA translation at residue 18; a read error is likely, and the protein displayed is translated from the DNA. The J gene is TRGJP, the V gene TRGV9. The CDR3 runs to 20 residues. Looked up from germline, CDR1 is GITISATS and CDR2 is ISYDGTV (reference sequence). CDR3 protein: CALWEVEQWGKKLGKKIEVF. Here the CDR3 DNA reads TGTGCCTTGTGGGAGGTGGAGCAATGGGGCAAAAAGTTGGGCAAAAAAATCGAGGTATTT.

This clone came up many times. This sequence is one base from a far larger clone and is likely a read error. Other DNA sequences within the sample encode an identical CDR3. The V gene is TRGV9, but the J gene lacks a call. This CDR3 contains 16 residues. The germline gives CDR1 GITISATS, CDR2 ISYDGTV (reference sequence). The CDR3 nucleotides are TGTGCCTTGTGGGAGAAGGAAGTCTTCGATTATTATAAGAAACTTTTT. Its translation: CALWEKEVFDYYKKLF.

Comments on this clone: TCRdb lists the protein of a much larger clone for this DNA, which differs at residue 12, so this is likely a read error; the protein given here is translated from the DNA itself. This chain uses TRGV9 with TRGJP2. No J gene is reported in TCRdb; it was inferred here by comparing the DNA with germline. The V gene's germline CDR1 is GITISATS and CDR2 ISYDGTV (reference sequence). The length of the CDR3 is 15 residues. Here the CDR3 DNA reads TGTGCCTTGTGGGAGGCGGGGAGTAGTGATTGGACCAAGACGTTT. Its protein is CALWEAGSSDWTKTF.

This clone showed up many times. A far bigger clonotype differs at one base, so this is likely a read error. Other DNA sequences in this sample translate to the same CDR3. The chain has TRGV9 and TRGJ1 or TRGJ2. This CDR3 is built from 14 residues. CDR1 and CDR2 from the germline V gene are GITISATS and ISYDGTV (reference sequence). The CDR3 DNA is TGTGCCTTGTGGGAGGTGCAGGGGGGGTATAAGAAACTCTTC. Amino acids: CALWEVQGGYKKLF.

This clone appeared a few times. With only one base between it and a far larger clone, this is likely a read error. This sample also contains other DNA sequences that code for the same CDR3. The genes are TRGV9 and TRGJ1 or TRGJ2. The J gene, missing from TCRdb, was assigned here through DNA to germline matching. Germline trimming cut 1 base from V and 10 bases from J; bases unmatched to any gene: 10. The germline V gene has CDR1 GITISATS and CDR2 ISYDGTV (reference sequence). The CDR3 consists of 13 residues. CDR3 in DNA: TGTGCCTTGTGGGAGGTTGGTTCCTACAAGAAACTCTTT. It translates to CALWEVGSYKKLF.

Concerning this clone itself: This sequence is one base from a far larger clone and is likely a read error. The same CDR3 can be traced to other DNA sequences in this sample. The J segment was not called; the V segment is TRGV9. The CDR3 has 17 amino acids. Germline V gives CDR1 GITISATS, CDR2 ISYDGTV (reference sequence). The chain's CDR3 is CALWEEIQELGKKIKVF. DNA of the CDR3: TGTGCCTTGTGGGAGGAGATACAAGAGTTGGGCAAAAAAATCAAAGTATTT.